These 27 T cell receptor beta chains came from one sample sequenced in a study of T-cell memory formation after mild COVID-19. TCRdb passed the 5' RACE reads through MiXCR, listing each CDR3 protein once. Among 200,000 to 300,000 distinct CDR3 sequences listed, approximately 15% were seen once. The sequencing sample was made of PBMCs or a T cell subset sorted from them (not recorded which). The receptors originated from an adult woman who had mild COVID-19 (a few samples of this study predate the infection). Cell type and time point are not known.

The rearrangement uses TRBV11-2 and TRBJ1-3; 8 bases fit TRBD1. CDR1 is SGHAT and CDR2 is FQNNGV in the germline V gene. J was trimmed by 0 bases and V by 6 bases; bases with no gene match: 10. This CDR3 has 17 amino acids. Here the CDR3 reads CASSSNGQGNSGNTIYF. The DNA for the CDR3 is TGTGCCAGCAGTTCCAATGGACAGGGTAACTCTGGAAACACCATATATTTT.

This clonotype was seen only a few times. The V call is TRBV7-9, the J call TRBJ2-7; D tentatively reads TRBD1 or TRBD2 (6 bases each). The CDR3 has 15 amino acids. Germline CDR1 SEHNR, CDR2 FQNEAQ (reference sequence). Trimming took 1 base from V and 5 from J, leaving 15 bases between them. In nucleotides, the CDR3 is TGTGCCAGCAGCTTAGTTCTGCCGGGGGCGAACGAGCAGTACTTC. Encoded protein: CASSLVLPGANEQYF.

This clonotype was found a few times. The V and J genes are TRBV20-1 and TRBJ1-6; a weak D match, TRBD1 (6 bases). V lost 6 bases, J lost 2 bases, and 14 bases lay in between. This CDR3 is built from 15 residues. Germline lookup yields CDR1 DFQATT and CDR2 SNEGSKA (reference sequence). Written as DNA, the CDR3 is TGCAGTGCCATGACAGGAGGAGCCTATAATTCACCCCTCCACTTT. Its translation: CSAMTGGAYNSPLHF.

In this sample, this clonotype turned up a few times. The V gene is TRBV30, the J gene TRBJ1-3; D remains ambiguous. V lost 8 bases and J 0 bases, leaving 14 bases between the germline ends. Germline V gives CDR1 GTSNPN, CDR2 SVGIG (reference sequence). The CDR3 extends over 14 amino acids. Written as DNA, the CDR3 is TGTGCCCAAAGCGTTGTCTCCTCTGGAAACACCATATATTTT. Its translation is CAQSVVSSGNTIYF.

This clonotype was observed many times. The chain is built from TRBV6-6 and TRBJ1-3; TRBD1 matches at 7 bases. Germline loops: CDR1 MNHNY, CDR2 SVGAGI (reference sequence). With 6 bases clipped from V and 0 bases from J, the junction kept 5 bases outside the gene matches. This CDR3 contains 15 residues. The CDR3 spells CASRETGASGNTIYF. In nucleotides, the CDR3 is TGTGCCAGCAGAGAAACAGGGGCCTCTGGAAACACCATATATTTT.

This chain joins TRBV9 and TRBJ2-5, with TRBD2 matching over 8 bases. The germline V gene has CDR1 SGDLS and CDR2 YYNGEE. The CDR3 has 15 amino acids. V shed 0 bases and J 5 bases; nucleotides not matched to a gene: 6. CDR3 sequence: CASSVGVAGLETQYF. The CDR3 DNA follows: TGTGCCAGCAGCGTAGGTGTAGCGGGATTGGAGACCCAGTACTTC.

This clonotype was counted between two and nine times. The V and J genes are TRBV5-6 and TRBJ2-3, with D perhaps TRBD1 or TRBD2 (5 bases each). This CDR3 is built from 16 residues. Germline CDR1 and CDR2: SGHDT and YYEEEE. The germline V and J ends were trimmed by 4 bases and 2 bases, with 17 bases remaining between them. CDR3 in DNA: TGTGCCAGCAGCGCCGGGACCGCAAGGTTCACAGATACGCAGTATTTT. This sequence encodes CASSAGTARFTDTQYF. Full variable domain (missing parts from reference TRBV5-6 and TRBJ2-3): DAGVTQSPTHLIKTRGQQVTLRCSPKSGHDTVSWYQQALGQGPQFIFQYYEEEERQRGNFPDRFSGHQFPNYSSELNVNALLLGDSALYLCASSAGTARFTDTQYFGPGTRLTVL.

This clonotype has more than one count but fewer than ten. The rearrangement links TRBV20-1 to TRBJ1-2; D not certain. V lost 1 base and J lost 4, with 10 bases in between. This CDR3 comprises 13 residues. From germline, CDR1 is DFQATT and CDR2 SNEGSKA (reference sequence). This CDR3 reads CSARVQEGYGYTF. The DNA for the CDR3 is TGCAGTGCTAGAGTTCAGGAGGGCTATGGCTACACCTTC.

This clonotype came up a few times. The CDR3: CSVGDRGPQPQHF. The CDR3 region has the DNA TGCAGCGTAGGGGACAGGGGGCCTCAGCCCCAGCATTTT. The chain links TRBV29-1 to TRBJ1-5; 12 bases are a match to TRBD1. This CDR3 region has 13 residues. V trimming: 6 bases; J trimming: 6 bases; junction bases outside the gene matches: 3. Germline assignment: CDR1 SQVTM and CDR2 ANQGSEA.

The V gene is TRBV5-4, the J gene TRBJ2-1; D is undetermined. Germline CDR1 and CDR2: SGHNT and YYREEE (reference sequence). Deletions cut 4 bases from V and 0 bases from J, with 11 bases between. The CDR3 spans 15 residues. DNA for the CDR3: TGTGCCAGCAGCGTACGGCGTAGCTCCTACAATGAGCAGTTCTTC. Translating gives CASSVRRSSYNEQFF.

The chain couples TRBV7-9 to TRBJ2-3, with 10 bases that match TRBD1. The CDR3 covers 17 residues. Unmatched junction bases numbered 9, after V lost 4 bases and J lost 2 bases. Germline CDR1 reads SEHNR; CDR2 reads FQNEAQ (reference sequence). CDR3 bases: TGTGCCAGCAGCTGGGGACAGGGGCCCCAAATCACAGATACGCAGTATTTT. It is translated as CASSWGQGPQITDTQYF.

This clonotype occurred a few times. This rearrangement joins TRBV20-1 to TRBJ2-2; 9 nucleotides agree with TRBD2. CDR1 is DFQATT, CDR2 SNEGSKA, per germline (reference sequence). The junction had 4 bases not matched to a gene; V was cut back by 2 bases and J by 3 bases. The CDR3 consists of 15 residues. CDR3 sequence reads: CSARKSGRYTGELFF. CDR3 in DNA: TGCAGTGCTAGAAAAAGCGGGAGGTACACCGGGGAGCTGTTTTTT.

This clonotype turned up a few times. The rearrangement links TRBV7-7 to TRBJ2-5, with TRBD1 identical over 7 bases. Per the germline V gene, CDR1 is SSHAT and CDR2 is FNYEAQ (reference sequence). V lost 4 bases and J lost 5; bases outside the gene matches: 10. The CDR3 has 15 amino acids. This chain's CDR3 is CASSSGTVGAETQYF. CDR3 bases: TGTGCCAGCAGCTCCGGGACAGTAGGCGCGGAGACCCAGTACTTC.

There are a few counts of this clonotype. The chain links TRBV12-3 or TRBV12-4 to TRBJ2-3; TRBD2 matches at 13 bases. Trimming at V came to 5 bases and at J to 2 bases, leaving 4 bases not matched to a gene. This CDR3 has 16 residues. CDR3 region: CASSRGLAGATDTQYF. DNA for the CDR3: TGTGCCAGCAGTCGAGGACTAGCGGGGGCCACAGATACGCAGTATTTT.

The table lists this clonotype with a few counts. The CDR3 DNA sequence: TGCGCCAGCAGGACAGGGGGCGACGTCAAAAACATTCAGTACTTC. Its translation is CASRTGGDVKNIQYF. The chain combines TRBV5-1 with TRBJ2-4; 10 positions agree with TRBD1. After removal of 5 bases from V and 3 bases from J, the junction contained 5 bases not matched to a gene. The CDR3 sequence is 15 residues long. Germline V gene sequence: CDR1 SGHRS, CDR2 YFSETQ.

The V call is TRBV6-2 or TRBV6-3, the J call TRBJ2-5; TRBD2 matches 11 bases. Unmatched junction bases numbered 6, after V lost 4 bases and J lost 5 bases. The CDR3 sequence is 15 residues long. Germline V gene sequence: CDR1 MNHEY, CDR2 SVGEGT. The CDR3 bases are TGTGCCAGCAGTTCGTTGTGGACTAGCGGGGAGACCCAGTACTTC. Encoded protein: CASSSLWTSGETQYF.

The chain uses TRBV12-3 or TRBV12-4 and TRBJ2-7, with D perhaps matching TRBD2 (5 bases). The CDR3 spans 14 residues. V was pared by 4 bases and J by 5 bases, with 15 bases between. CDR3 bases: TGTGCCAGCAGTTCTAAAGGGAGACTCAACGAGCAGTACTTC. Translation: CASSSKGRLNEQYF.

This clonotype was observed a few times. CDR3 sequence reads: CASSRERPNGYTF. DNA for the CDR3: TGTGCCAGCAGCCGAGAACGTCCGAATGGCTACACCTTC. The chain uses TRBV9 and TRBJ1-2; D gene unclear. Germline V gives CDR1 SGDLS, CDR2 YYNGEE. The CDR3 is 13 amino acids. Trimming took 4 bases from V and 6 from J, leaving 13 bases between them.

This clonotype was recorded a few times. The chain couples TRBV12-3 or TRBV12-4 to TRBJ1-2; tentative D call: TRBD1 (5 bases). The CDR3 totals 13 residues. V was shortened by 7 bases and J by 4 bases, with 13 bases between the two germline ends. The CDR3 protein is CASTPSGRYGYTF. CDR3 in DNA: TGTGCCAGCACCCCATCGGGGCGCTATGGCTACACCTTC.

The V call is TRBV18, the J call TRBJ2-7; D ambiguous. This CDR3 contains 14 residues. Germline V gene lookup returns CDR1 KGHSH and CDR2 LQKENI. The V and J ends lost 4 bases and 2 bases respectively, with 12 bases between them. The DNA for the CDR3 is TGTGCCAGCTCACTACCAGGAGCTACCTACGAGCAGTACTTC. This gives the protein CASSLPGATYEQYF.

The chain uses TRBV4-3 and TRBJ1-1; 8 bases are shared with TRBD1. Trimming took 3 bases from V and 3 from J; bases not matched to a gene: 3. In germline, CDR1 is LGHNA, CDR2 YSLEER. This CDR3 region has 14 residues. In DNA form, the CDR3 reads TGCGCCAGCAGCCACACGGACAGGGACACTGAAGCTTTCTTT. Protein: CASSHTDRDTEAFF.

This clonotype was detected only a few times. The rearrangement uses TRBV4-3 and TRBJ2-2; D gene unclear. V was clipped by 1 base and J by 2 bases, with 11 bases between them. Germline CDR1 LGHNA, CDR2 YSLEER. The CDR3 loop spans 16 amino acids. CDR3 protein: CASSQGPLENTGELFF. The CDR3 DNA is TGCGCCAGCAGCCAAGGGCCTTTGGAAAACACCGGGGAGCTGTTTTTT.

Only a few counts were recorded for this clonotype. The junction departs from germline at one end; a sequencing error may be responsible. V is TRBV5-6 and J is TRBJ2-2, with 8 bases lining up with TRBD2. The CDR3 totals 15 residues. The V gene's germline CDR1 is SGHDT and CDR2 YYEEEE. The CDR3 spells CATSWTSTNTGELFF. The CDR3 region has the DNA TGTGCCACCAGCTGGACTAGCACAAACACCGGGGAGCTGTTTTTT.

The genes are TRBV7-9 and TRBJ1-2, with TRBD1 identical over 11 bases. Germline assignment: CDR1 SEHNR and CDR2 FQNEAQ (reference sequence). J gave up 3 bases and V 5 bases, and 5 bases lay outside the gene matches. CDR3 length equals 15 residues. CDR3 coding DNA: TGTGCCAGCAGCCATTGGACAGGGGGCGACTATGGCTACACCTTC. Translation: CASSHWTGGDYGYTF.

A few counts support this clonotype. This chain links TRBV6-2 or TRBV6-3 with TRBJ2-1; 7 bases are shared with TRBD1. Germline loops: CDR1 MNHEY, CDR2 SVGEGT. This CDR3 region has 14 residues. After removal of 5 bases from V and 6 bases from J, the junction contained 7 bases not matched to a gene. The CDR3 coding sequence is TGTGCCAGCAGTATGGGACAGAGAACCAATGAGCAGTTCTTC. As protein: CASSMGQRTNEQFF.

The chain recombines TRBV5-1 with TRBJ1-1; possibly TRBD1 for D (5 bases). The CDR3 consists of 15 residues. Germline V gene data show CDR1 as SGHRS and CDR2 as YFSETQ. V was shortened by 0 bases and J by 0 bases, with 9 bases between the two germline ends. The CDR3 protein is CASSLAGPLNTEAFF. CDR3 nucleotide sequence: TGCGCCAGCAGCTTGGCAGGGCCCCTGAACACTGAAGCTTTCTTT.

The chain has TRBV9 and TRBJ2-5; 7 nucleotides match TRBD1. Germline values: CDR1 SGDLS, CDR2 YYNGEE. With V trimmed by 3 bases and J by 5 bases, 10 bases remained unmatched. The CDR3 totals 15 residues. CDR3 sequence: CASSAIQGLGETQYF. In DNA form, the CDR3 reads TGTGCCAGCAGCGCAATACAGGGGTTAGGGGAGACCCAGTACTTC.